One and the same sample provided the 32 T cell receptor beta chains below, sequenced in a study of blood T cell repertoires in COVID-19. Profiling relied on immunoSEQ multiplex PCR, and the TCRdb table lists in-frame clones only, not all of them. The sample has some 170,000 clones; around 90% are singletons. Sample: peripheral blood. The receptors derive from a woman aged 55 to 70 who had recovered from COVID-19.

The chain has TRBV20-1 and TRBJ1-6; D is uncertain. Germline-derived CDR1 and CDR2 are DFQATT and SNEGSKA (reference sequence). Trimming took off 3 bases at V and 7 bases at J, with 10 bases between the two ends. The CDR3 contains 13 residues. This chain's CDR3 is CSASPTMNSPLHF. The CDR3 DNA follows: TGCAGTGCTAGTCCTACGATGAATTCACCCCTCCACTTT.

The chain joins TRBV29-1 to TRBJ1-2; a weak D match, TRBD1 (5 bases). Germline CDR1 SQVTM, CDR2 ANQGSEA. The CDR3 contains 13 residues. The V end lost 7 bases, the J end lost 8 bases, and 20 bases lay between the germline ends. CDR3 sequence (DNA): TGCAGCGCCTCCTTACGGGGGGACTCCGGCTACACCTTC. This sequence encodes CSASLRGDSGYTF.

The chain employs TRBV5-5 and TRBJ2-2; 15 bases are shared with TRBD2. In germline, CDR1 is SGHKS, CDR2 YYEKEE (reference sequence). The CDR3 loop spans 18 amino acids. V shed 3 bases and J 2 bases; nucleotides not matched to a gene: 5. The CDR3 spells CASSYGTSGGINTGELFF. The CDR3, as DNA: TGTGCCAGCAGCTACGGGACTAGCGGGGGGATTAACACCGGGGAGCTGTTTTTT.

The CDR3 spells CASSLDPSTDTQYF. In DNA, the CDR3 is TGTGCCAGCAGCTTGGATCCTAGCACAGATACGCAGTATTTT. The genes are TRBV5-5 and TRBJ2-3; D is unresolved. V lost 0 bases and J lost 0, with 5 bases in between. This CDR3 comprises 14 residues. In germline, CDR1 is SGHKS, CDR2 YYEKEE (reference sequence).

The CDR3 region is CASSSLDREFYEQYF. The CDR3 nucleotides read TGCGCCAGCAGCTCGCTGGACAGGGAGTTCTACGAGCAGTACTTC. The gene calls are TRBV5-1 and TRBJ2-7, with 8 bases matching TRBD1. The V gene's germline CDR1 is SGHRS and CDR2 YFSETQ. J lost 3 bases, V lost 3 bases, and 8 bases had no gene match. The CDR3 is 15 amino acids.

The chain recombines TRBV21-1 with TRBJ2-1; whether TRBD1, the table's D call, matches the DNA was not checked. TRBV21-1 is an annotated pseudogene. The CDR3 is 16 residues long. The CDR3 loop reads CASSLSEGGVNNEQFF. The CDR3 coding sequence is TGTGCCAGCAGCCTAAGTGAAGGGGGCGTCAACAATGAGCAGTTCTTC.

This rearrangement joins TRBV10-2 to TRBJ1-1; D is possibly TRBD1 (5 bases). Germline V gene sequence: CDR1 WSHSY, CDR2 SAAADI. V dropped 4 bases and J dropped 5 bases, with 14 bases sitting between them. The CDR3 runs 14 residues. CDR3 coding DNA: TGCGCCAGCAGTGTCGTGGTGCGACAGACTGAAGCTTTCTTT. Protein product: CASSVVVRQTEAFF.

J is TRBJ2-5 and V is TRBV6-6; D remains ambiguous. CDR1 is MNHNY and CDR2 is SVGAGI in the germline V gene (reference sequence). CDR3 length equals 14 residues. V was cut by 4 bases and J by 5 bases, with 14 bases left in between. The CDR3 DNA reads as TGTGCCAGCAGTTTAGTCGGTCTGGTGGAGACCCAGTACTTC. Translation: CASSLVGLVETQYF.

In its sample, this clone was seen once. This chain connects TRBV18 to TRBJ2-1, with TRBD1 matching 9 bases. Germline CDR1 KGHSH, CDR2 LQKENI. The CDR3 has 14 amino acids. The J segment lost 8 bases and the V segment lost 5 bases, leaving 7 bases of the junction unmatched. This CDR3 reads CASSNTQGADEQFF. CDR3 bases: TGTGCCAGCTCAAACACACAGGGGGCCGATGAGCAGTTCTTC.

The chain couples TRBV5-1 to TRBJ2-7; D perhaps matches TRBD2 (6 bases). The V and J ends lost 3 bases and 3 bases respectively, with 13 bases between them. This CDR3 comprises 14 residues. The germline V gene encodes CDR1 SGHRS and CDR2 YFSETQ. CDR3 nucleotide sequence: TGCGCCAGCAGCTCAGGGACTGGGAACTACGAGCAGTACTTC. Its protein product is CASSSGTGNYEQYF.

The chain combines TRBV5-1 with TRBJ1-6; 8 bases match TRBD1. The CDR3 runs 16 residues. Trimming took 0 bases from V and 7 from J; bases not matched to a gene: 6. In germline, CDR1 is SGHRS, CDR2 YFSETQ. The CDR3 DNA follows: TGCGCCAGCAGCTTGGGGGCAGGGGGCGAAAATTCACCCCTCCACTTT. Amino acids: CASSLGAGGENSPLHF.

This chain links TRBV30 with TRBJ1-3, with TRBD1 matching over 9 bases. This CDR3 contains 16 residues. Germline values: CDR1 GTSNPN, CDR2 SVGIG (reference sequence). V shed 5 bases and J 0 bases; nucleotides not matched to a gene: 8. This CDR3 is CAWGGQGTVSGNTIYF. The CDR3 DNA follows: TGTGCCTGGGGGGGACAGGGAACCGTCTCTGGAAACACCATATATTTT.

The chain carries TRBV11-2 and TRBJ2-1; 8 bases fit TRBD2. The CDR3 is made up of 16 amino acids. The V gene's germline CDR1 is SGHAT and CDR2 FQNNGV. The V segment lost 0 bases and the J segment 4 bases; nucleotides outside the gene matches: 5. The CDR3 nucleotides are TGTGCCAGCAGCTTAGATTCGGGGGGGCGTTACAATGAGCAGTTCTTC. This sequence encodes CASSLDSGGRYNEQFF. Filled out from reference TRBV11-2 and TRBJ2-1, the complete variable domain reads EAGVAQSPRYKIIEKRQSVAFWCNPISGHATLYWYQQILGQGPKLLIQFQNNGVVDDSQLPKDRFSAERLKGVDSTLKIQPAKLEDSAVYLCASSLDSGGRYNEQFFGPGTRLTVL.

The chain combines TRBV15 with TRBJ1-5; tentative D call: TRBD1 (6 bases). The ends were cut back, 0 bases at V and 9 bases at J, with 12 bases in the middle. The CDR3 totals 14 residues. Germline V gene data show CDR1 as LNHNV and CDR2 as YYDKDF (reference sequence). Written as DNA, the CDR3 is TGTGCCACCAGCAGAGACAGGGGAATAAGGCCCCAGCATTTT. Encoded protein: CATSRDRGIRPQHF. The entire variable domain, with the rest obtained from reference TRBV15 and TRBJ1-5, is as follows: DAMVIQNPRYQVTQFGKPVTLSCSQTLNHNVMYWYQQKSSQAPKLLFHYYDKDFNNEADTPDNFQSRRPNTSFCFLDIRSPGLGDTAMYLCATSRDRGIRPQHFGDGTRLSIL.

The chain is built from TRBV29-1 and TRBJ1-4; D is ambiguous. CDR1 is SQVTM and CDR2 is ANQGSEA in the germline V gene. V shed 7 bases and J shed 3 bases, with 15 bases lying between them. The length of the CDR3 is 14 residues. The CDR3 coding sequence is TGCAGCGCCATGGGTTGGGAGGCTAATGAAAAACTGTTTTTT. The encoded protein is CSAMGWEANEKLFF.

The chain joins TRBV3-1 (or the pseudogene TRBV3-2) to TRBJ2-5, with TRBD1 as a possible D gene (6 bases). This CDR3 is built from 17 residues. V was trimmed by 0 bases and J by 6 bases, leaving 20 bases between them. Germline CDR1 is LGHDT and CDR2 is YNNKEL (reference sequence). CDR3 coding DNA: TGTGCCAGCAGCCAAGATCGGTCAACAGGGAAGGTGAAGACCCAGTACTTC. Amino acid sequence: CASSQDRSTGKVKTQYF.

The rearrangement links TRBV4-3 to TRBJ1-3; D gene ambiguous. CDR1 and CDR2 (germline): LGHNA, YSLEER. Trimming left V 3 bases short and J 0 bases short, with 12 bases between. The CDR3 has 16 residues. CDR3 amino acids: CASSHSAGASGNTIYF. The CDR3 region has the DNA TGCGCCAGCAGCCATTCCGCCGGTGCCTCTGGAAACACCATATATTTT.

This chain joins TRBV28 and TRBJ2-7, with 7 bases aligning to TRBD1. The trim removed 3 bases at V and 1 base at J, leaving 0 bases unmatched. The germline CDR1 and CDR2 sequences are MDHEN and SYDVKM. The CDR3 extends over 13 amino acids. CDR3 amino acids: CASSFRGSYEQYF. CDR3 DNA sequence: TGTGCCAGCAGTTTCAGGGGGTCCTACGAGCAGTACTTC.

CDR3 in amino acids: CASSSFGTSGGAGGELFF. The CDR3 DNA is TGTGCCAGCAGCTCCTTTGGGACTAGCGGGGGGGCAGGCGGGGAGCTGTTTTTT. The gene calls are TRBV7-6 and TRBJ2-2; 16 nucleotides line up with TRBD2. This CDR3 comprises 18 residues. V trimming: 4 bases; J trimming: 7 bases; junction bases outside the gene matches: 9. The germline V gene encodes CDR1 SGHVS and CDR2 FNYEAQ.

The chain employs TRBV6-6 and TRBJ2-3; 11 bases align to TRBD2. Germline loops: CDR1 MNHNY, CDR2 SVGAGI (reference sequence). The ends lost 0 bases at V and 5 bases at J; junction bases unmatched: 4. The CDR3 is 16 amino acids. The CDR3 spells CASSYSASGGQDTQYF. The CDR3 DNA reads TGTGCCAGCAGTTACTCCGCTAGCGGGGGGCAAGATACGCAGTATTTT.

V is TRBV5-1 and J is TRBJ2-1; 8 bases are a match to TRBD1. The CDR3 has 15 amino acids. Germline CDR1 SGHRS, CDR2 YFSETQ. Germline trimming cut 4 bases from V and 3 bases from J; bases unmatched to any gene: 6. The CDR3 protein is CASSGGQVVYNEQFF. The CDR3 DNA reads TGCGCCAGCAGCGGGGGACAGGTCGTCTACAATGAGCAGTTCTTC. The full variable domain, completed using reference TRBV5-1 and TRBJ2-1, is KAGVTQTPRYLIKTRGQQVTLSCSPISGHRSVSWYQQTPGQGLQFLFEYFSETQRNKGNFPGRFSGRQFSNSRSEMNVSTLELGDSALYLCASSGGQVVYNEQFFGPGTRLTVL.

J is TRBJ1-1 and V is TRBV28; no clear D gene. CDR3 length: 13 residues. Looked up from germline, CDR1 is MDHEN and CDR2 is SYDVKM. Trimming removed 4 bases at V and 4 bases at J, with 10 bases between. This chain's CDR3 is CASSSWSGTEAFF. The CDR3 region has the DNA TGTGCCAGCAGTTCCTGGTCCGGCACTGAAGCTTTCTTT.

The chain recombines TRBV5-4 with TRBJ2-2; TRBD1 matches at 8 bases. The germline V gene has CDR1 SGHNT and CDR2 YYREEE (reference sequence). The CDR3 spans 16 residues. The ends lost 0 bases at V and 5 bases at J; junction bases unmatched: 6. The CDR3 nucleotides read TGTGCCAGCAGCTTGGCCGCAGGGGGCATGACCGGGGAGCTGTTTTTT. It is translated as CASSLAAGGMTGELFF.

The V call is TRBV5-1, the J call TRBJ2-3; 7 nucleotides agree with TRBD2. V was clipped by 4 bases and J by 2 bases; unmatched bases: 1. This CDR3 comprises 13 residues. From germline, CDR1 is SGHRS and CDR2 YFSETQ. Here the CDR3 reads CASSRDYTDTQYF. CDR3 sequence (DNA): TGCGCCAGCAGCCGGGACTACACAGATACGCAGTATTTT.

This rearrangement joins TRBV5-6 to TRBJ1-3; 7 bases are a match to TRBD1. The CDR3 covers 16 residues. Per germline, CDR1 SGHDT and CDR2 YYEEEE. Germline trimming cut 2 bases from V and 5 bases from J; bases unmatched to any gene: 10. In nucleotides, the CDR3 is TGTGCCAGCAGCTTTTTCGGAGGGGGCGCAAGAAACACCATATATTTT. It is translated as CASSFFGGGARNTIYF.

In this sample, this clone turned up a few times. The V call is TRBV5-1, the J call TRBJ1-6, with TRBD1 matching over 8 bases. In germline, CDR1 is SGHRS, CDR2 YFSETQ. The CDR3 extends over 15 amino acids. Unmatched junction bases numbered 5, after V lost 1 base and J lost 8 bases. CDR3 sequence (DNA): TGCGCCAGCAGCTTGACTCCAGGGGGCGATTCACCCCTCCACTTT. Amino acids: CASSLTPGGDSPLHF.

This clone was detected only a few times. The chain recombines TRBV21-1 with TRBJ1-2. TRBV21-1 is a pseudogene segment. The CDR3 is made up of 14 amino acids. Here the CDR3 DNA reads TGTGCCAGCATCTCGGGAGTGGCTAACTATGGCTACACCTTC. This gives the protein CASISGVANYGYTF.

This chain links TRBV4-3 with TRBJ2-7, with 7 positions matching TRBD1. CDR3 size: 17 residues. The V gene's germline CDR1 is LGHNA and CDR2 YSLEER. V was clipped by 0 bases and J by 3 bases; unmatched bases: 11. CDR3 residues: CASSQEPLGTVNYEQYF. DNA of the CDR3: TGCGCCAGCAGCCAAGAACCGTTGGGGACAGTTAACTACGAGCAGTACTTC.

This chain joins TRBV18 and TRBJ1-5; tentative D call: TRBD1 (5 bases). V lost 5 bases and J lost 5, with 13 bases in between. CDR1 is KGHSH and CDR2 is LQKENI in the germline V gene. The CDR3 consists of 14 residues. The CDR3 sequence is CASSARRGDQPQHF. The CDR3 nucleotides read TGTGCCAGCTCAGCGCGCCGGGGGGATCAGCCCCAGCATTTT. Full variable domain (rest looked up from reference TRBV18 and TRBJ1-5): NAGVMQNPRHLVRRRGQEARLRCSPMKGHSHVYWYRQLPEEGLKFMVYLQKENIIDESGMPKERFSAEFPKEGPSILRIQQVVRGDSAAYFCASSARRGDQPQHFGDGTRLSIL.

The chain has TRBV9 and TRBJ1-1; D call uncertain. Germline loops: CDR1 SGDLS, CDR2 YYNGEE. Trimming cost V 3 bases and J 1 base, with 10 bases left between them. The CDR3 is 14 amino acids. CDR3 bases: TGTGCCAGCAGCGCTGACTCCCAGAACACTGAAGCTTTCTTT. Translating gives CASSADSQNTEAFF.

This sequence joins TRBV10-3 and TRBJ1-2, with TRBD1 matching 7 bases. CDR3 size: 16 residues. V lost 0 bases to trimming and J lost 9 bases; unmatched junction nucleotides: 13. Germline V gene lookup returns CDR1 ENHRY and CDR2 SYGVKD. This CDR3 is CAISESMDRPGQSYTF. The DNA of the CDR3 is TGTGCCATCAGTGAGTCGATGGACCGTCCGGGACAGAGCTACACCTTC.

The V call is TRBV30, the J call TRBJ1-5; D is uncertain. V was trimmed by 4 bases and J by 4 bases, leaving 11 bases between them. This CDR3 has 13 residues. Germline lookup yields CDR1 GTSNPN and CDR2 SVGIG (reference sequence). CDR3 in DNA: TGTGCCTGGACCCCGGGAGTTAATCAGCCCCAGCATTTT. Protein product: CAWTPGVNQPQHF.